A selection of T cell receptor beta chains follows, all from one sample in a study of cytomegalovirus exposure and HLA in healthy donors. The repertoire was sequenced with immunoSEQ multiplex PCR; TCRdb's copy has only in-frame clones and lacks some. This repertoire shows about 60,000 clones, 95% found once; its top ten account for 6% to 8.5%. Sample: PBMCs. The receptor set was obtained from a woman between 18 and 30 years old in good health and CMV-seropositive. CDR3s include the opening cysteine and the closing phenylalanine or tryptophan. The order of the fields is V gene, D gene, J gene, CDR3 DNA, CDR3 protein. A D gene is named only where the DNA matches it firmly.

>TRBV19|.|TRBJ1-1
TGTGCCAGTAGTATAGACCAAGGGCTGGGGGCGGAAGCTTTCTTT
CASSIDQGLGAEAFF
>TRBV2|TRBD1|TRBJ2-5
TGTGCCAGCAGGAGGACAGGGGGCGCTATGAAGCAGACCCAGTACTTC
CASRRTGGAMKQTQYF
>TRBV4-3|TRBD2|TRBJ2-5
TGCGCCAGCAGCCAAGACGTTAGTAGCGGGGGACAAGAGACCCAGTACTTC
CASSQDVSSGGQETQYF
>TRBV10-2|.|TRBJ2-1
TGCGCCAGCAGTGAGTCGGCTTTCAATGAGCAGTTCTTC
CASSESAFNEQFF
>TRBV11-2|.|TRBJ2-6
TGTGCCAGCAGCCAACAGGTGACCAACGTCCTGACTTTC
CASSQQVTNVLTF
>TRBV19|.|TRBJ1-1
TGTGCCAGTAGTATAGAAGATAAGGGAGGGGCTGAAGCTTTCTTT
CASSIEDKGGAEAFF
>TRBV27|.|TRBJ2-5
TGTGCCAGCAGTTTAGGGCTGCCGTGGATAGAGACCCAGTACTTC
CASSLGLPWIETQYF
>TRBV7-6|.|TRBJ1-5
TGTGCCAGCAGCTTTGGCCCGGGGAGCTATCAGCCCCAGCATTTT
CASSFGPGSYQPQHF
>TRBV5-1|TRBD2|TRBJ2-3
TGCGCCAGCAGCTTGGGCGTTTTAGCGGGGAACACAGATACGCAGTATTTT
CASSLGVLAGNTDTQYF
>TRBV28|.|TRBJ1-2
TGTGCCAGCACCCCGCCCCCAGGGGCCGCGGGCAACACCTTC
CASTPPPGAAGNTF
>TRBV5-6|TRBD1|TRBJ1-1
TGTGCCAGCAGCTCCACCCACAGGGGGCGGAACACTGAAGCTTTCTTT
CASSSTHRGRNTEAFF